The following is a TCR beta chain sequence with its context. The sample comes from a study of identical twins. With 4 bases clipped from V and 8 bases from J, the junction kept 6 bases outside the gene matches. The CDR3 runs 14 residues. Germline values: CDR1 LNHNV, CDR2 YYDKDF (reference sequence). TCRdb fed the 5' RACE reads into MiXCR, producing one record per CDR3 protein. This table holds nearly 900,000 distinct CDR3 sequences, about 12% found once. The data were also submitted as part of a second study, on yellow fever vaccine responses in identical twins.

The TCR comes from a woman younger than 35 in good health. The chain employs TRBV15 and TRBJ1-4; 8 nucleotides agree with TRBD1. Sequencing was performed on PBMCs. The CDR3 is CATSKGTGGEKLFF. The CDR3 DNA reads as TGTGCCACCAGCAAAGGGACAGGCGGGGAAAAACTGTTTTTT.